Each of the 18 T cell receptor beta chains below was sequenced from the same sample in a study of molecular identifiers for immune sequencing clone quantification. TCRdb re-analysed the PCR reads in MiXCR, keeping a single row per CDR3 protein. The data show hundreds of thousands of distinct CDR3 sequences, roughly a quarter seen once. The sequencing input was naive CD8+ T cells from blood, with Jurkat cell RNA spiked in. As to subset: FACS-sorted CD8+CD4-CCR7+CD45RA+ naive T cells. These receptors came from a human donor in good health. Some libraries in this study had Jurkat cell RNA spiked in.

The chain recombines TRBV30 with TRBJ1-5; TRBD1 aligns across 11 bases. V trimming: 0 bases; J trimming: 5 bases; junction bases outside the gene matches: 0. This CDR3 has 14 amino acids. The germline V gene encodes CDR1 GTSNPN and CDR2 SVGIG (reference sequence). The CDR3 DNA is TGTGCCTGGAGTGTGGGACAGGGGGATCAGCCCCAGCATTTT. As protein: CAWSVGQGDQPQHF.

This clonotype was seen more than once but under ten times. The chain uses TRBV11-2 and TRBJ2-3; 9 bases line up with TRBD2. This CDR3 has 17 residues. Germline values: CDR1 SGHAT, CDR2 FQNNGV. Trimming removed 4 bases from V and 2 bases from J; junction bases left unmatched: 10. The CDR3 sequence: CASSSHETSGYTDTQYF. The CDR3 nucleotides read TGTGCCAGCAGCTCACATGAGACTAGCGGCTACACAGATACGCAGTATTTT.

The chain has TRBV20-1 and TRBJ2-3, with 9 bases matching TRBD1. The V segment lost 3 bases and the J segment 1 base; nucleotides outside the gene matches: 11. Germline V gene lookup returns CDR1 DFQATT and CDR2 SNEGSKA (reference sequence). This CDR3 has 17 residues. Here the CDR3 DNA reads TGCAGTGCTAGTCTTACCGAGACAGGGGGTGGCACAGATACGCAGTATTTT. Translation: CSASLTETGGGTDTQYF.

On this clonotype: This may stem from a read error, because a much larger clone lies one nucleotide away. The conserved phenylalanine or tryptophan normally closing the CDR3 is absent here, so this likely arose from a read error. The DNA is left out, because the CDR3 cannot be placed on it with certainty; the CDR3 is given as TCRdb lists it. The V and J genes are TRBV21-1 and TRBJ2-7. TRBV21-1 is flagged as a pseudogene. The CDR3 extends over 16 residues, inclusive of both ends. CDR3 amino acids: CASSKAVDGEDGEQYY.

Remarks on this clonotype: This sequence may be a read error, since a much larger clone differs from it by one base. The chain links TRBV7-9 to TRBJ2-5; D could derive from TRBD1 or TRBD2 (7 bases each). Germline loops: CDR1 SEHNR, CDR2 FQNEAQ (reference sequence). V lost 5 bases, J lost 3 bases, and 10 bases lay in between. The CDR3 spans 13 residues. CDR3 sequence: CASSAGGEETQYF. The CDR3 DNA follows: TGTGCCAGCAGCGCAGGGGGGGAAGAGACCCAGTACTTC.

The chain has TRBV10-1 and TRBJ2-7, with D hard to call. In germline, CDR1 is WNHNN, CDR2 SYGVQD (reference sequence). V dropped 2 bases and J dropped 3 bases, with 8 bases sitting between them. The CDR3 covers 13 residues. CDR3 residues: CASSEIPGYEQYF. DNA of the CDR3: TGCGCCAGCAGTGAGATACCCGGCTACGAGCAGTACTTC.

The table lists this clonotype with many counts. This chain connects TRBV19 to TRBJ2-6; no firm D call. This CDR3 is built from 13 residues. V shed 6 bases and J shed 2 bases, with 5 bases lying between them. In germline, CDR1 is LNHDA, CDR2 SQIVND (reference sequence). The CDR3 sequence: CASSGAGANVLTF. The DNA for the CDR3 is TGTGCCAGTAGCGGTGCTGGGGCCAACGTCCTGACTTTC.

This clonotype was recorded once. The CDR3 loop reads CASSPFSGQGISGANVLTF. The CDR3 nucleotides read TGTGCCAGCAGCCCATTTTCGGGACAGGGAATTTCTGGGGCCAACGTCCTGACTTTC. The chain links TRBV11-2 to TRBJ2-6, with 9 bases matching TRBD1. With V trimmed by 5 bases and J by 1 base, 12 bases remained unmatched. This CDR3 has 19 residues. Germline CDR1 and CDR2: SGHAT and FQNNGV.

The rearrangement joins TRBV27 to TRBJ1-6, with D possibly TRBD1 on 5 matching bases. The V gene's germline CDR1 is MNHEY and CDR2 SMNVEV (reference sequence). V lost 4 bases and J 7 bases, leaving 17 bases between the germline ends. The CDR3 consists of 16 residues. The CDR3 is CASSSYLWGANSPLHF. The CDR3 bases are TGTGCCAGCAGTTCTTATCTTTGGGGCGCGAATTCACCCCTCCACTTT.

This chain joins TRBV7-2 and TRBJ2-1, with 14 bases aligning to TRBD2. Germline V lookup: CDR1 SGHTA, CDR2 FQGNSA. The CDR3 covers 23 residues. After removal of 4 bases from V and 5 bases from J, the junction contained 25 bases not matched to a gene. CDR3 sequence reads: CASSSPKPTTSGGETPRHNEQFF. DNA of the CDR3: TGTGCCAGCAGCTCTCCAAAGCCTACGACTAGCGGGGGGGAAACCCCCCGGCACAATGAGCAGTTCTTC.

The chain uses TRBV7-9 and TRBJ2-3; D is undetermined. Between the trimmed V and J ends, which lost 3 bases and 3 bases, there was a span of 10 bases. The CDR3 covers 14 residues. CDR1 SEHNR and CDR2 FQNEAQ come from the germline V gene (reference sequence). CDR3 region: CASSLNYYTDTQYF. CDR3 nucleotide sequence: TGTGCCAGCAGCTTGAACTATTATACAGATACGCAGTATTTT. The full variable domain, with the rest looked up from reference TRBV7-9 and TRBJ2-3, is DTGVSQNPRHKITKRGQNVTFRCDPISEHNRLYWYRQTLGQGPEFLTYFQNEAQLEKSRLLSDRFSAERPKGSFSTLEIQRTEQGDSAMYLCASSLNYYTDTQYFGPGTRLTVL.

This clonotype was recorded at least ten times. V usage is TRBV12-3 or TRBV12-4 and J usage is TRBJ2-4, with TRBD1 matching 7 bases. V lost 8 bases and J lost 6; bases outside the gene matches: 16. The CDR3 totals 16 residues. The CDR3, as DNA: TGTGCCAGCCAGGGGACAGCTGTTACATATGGAAACATTCAGTACTTC. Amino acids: CASQGTAVTYGNIQYF.

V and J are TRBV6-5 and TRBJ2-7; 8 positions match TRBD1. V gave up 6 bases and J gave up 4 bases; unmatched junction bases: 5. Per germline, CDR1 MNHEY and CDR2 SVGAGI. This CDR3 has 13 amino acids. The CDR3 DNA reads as TGTGCCAGCAGGTCCAGGGGGCGGTACGAGCAGTACTTC. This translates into CASRSRGRYEQYF.

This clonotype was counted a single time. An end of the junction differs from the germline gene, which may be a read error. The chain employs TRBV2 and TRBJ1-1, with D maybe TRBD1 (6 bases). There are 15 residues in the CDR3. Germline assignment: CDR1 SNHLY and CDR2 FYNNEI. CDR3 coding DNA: TGTGCCAGCAGTGTGGTTAATTGGGGGGACACTGAAGCTCTCTTT. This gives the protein CASSVVNWGDTEALF.

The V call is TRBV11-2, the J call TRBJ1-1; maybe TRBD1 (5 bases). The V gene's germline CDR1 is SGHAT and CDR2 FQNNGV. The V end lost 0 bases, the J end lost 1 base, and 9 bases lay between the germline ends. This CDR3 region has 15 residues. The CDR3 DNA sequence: TGTGCCAGCAGCTTAGACAGGGAGACGAACACTGAAGCTTTCTTT. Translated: CASSLDRETNTEAFF.

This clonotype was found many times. The CDR3 protein is CASSFVGVDGEAFF. The CDR3, as DNA: TGTGCCAGCAGTTTTGTAGGGGTCGATGGTGAAGCTTTCTTT. This chain links TRBV27 with TRBJ1-1, with D possibly matching TRBD1 (5 bases). In germline, CDR1 is MNHEY, CDR2 SMNVEV (reference sequence). Trimming pared 3 bases from V and 7 bases from J, leaving 15 bases between. The CDR3 has 14 amino acids.

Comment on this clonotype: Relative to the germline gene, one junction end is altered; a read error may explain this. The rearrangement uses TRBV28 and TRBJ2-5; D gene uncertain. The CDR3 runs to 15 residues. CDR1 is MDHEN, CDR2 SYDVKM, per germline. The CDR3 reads CASSSYGTYHETQYF. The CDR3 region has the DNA TGTGCCAGCAGCTCCTACGGCACGTACCATGAGACCCAGTACTTC.

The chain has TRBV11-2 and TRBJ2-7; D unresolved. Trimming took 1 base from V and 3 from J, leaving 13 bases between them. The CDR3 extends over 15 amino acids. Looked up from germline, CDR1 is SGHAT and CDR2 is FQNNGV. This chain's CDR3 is CASSLVLGQNYEQYF. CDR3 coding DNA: TGTGCCAGCAGCTTAGTCCTGGGTCAGAACTACGAGCAGTACTTC.